Following are 24 T cell receptor beta chains from one sample sequenced in a study of shared T cell receptors in the human thymus. Only in-frame clones appear in the TCRdb table, and some are missing; sequencing was by immunoSEQ multiplex PCR. The table lists hundreds of thousands of clones, 80% to 90% of them singletons, with just under 0.0095% in the top ten. These sequences were also reported in another study, on human thymus T cells.

The specimen sequenced was thymocytes. The receptors come from a boy in the first two years of life with a congenital heart defect.

The V and J genes are TRBV14 and TRBJ2-5; 7 bases match TRBD2. This CDR3 region has 16 residues. CDR1 is SGHDN, CDR2 FVKESK, per germline. The J segment lost 3 bases and the V segment lost 4 bases, leaving 11 bases of the junction unmatched. The CDR3 loop reads CASSLPPGLAEETQYF. DNA of the CDR3: TGTGCCAGCAGCCTACCCCCGGGGCTAGCGGAAGAGACCCAGTACTTC.

The J gene is TRBJ1-4, the V gene TRBV7-9; TRBD1 aligns across 7 bases. This CDR3 is built from 15 residues. Germline V gene sequence: CDR1 SEHNR, CDR2 FQNEAQ (reference sequence). The J segment lost 4 bases and the V segment lost 4 bases, leaving 6 bases of the junction unmatched. The CDR3 loop reads CASSSRDSYNEKLFF. In DNA, the CDR3 is TGTGCCAGCAGCTCTCGGGACAGTTATAATGAAAAACTGTTTTTT. Combining the CDR3 with reference TRBV7-9 and TRBJ1-4 gives the whole variable domain DTGVSQNPRHKITKRGQNVTFRCDPISEHNRLYWYRQTLGQGPEFLTYFQNEAQLEKSRLLSDRFSAERPKGSFSTLEIQRTEQGDSAMYLCASSSRDSYNEKLFFGSGTQLSVL.

The V and J genes are TRBV15 and TRBJ2-1; 7 bases agree with TRBD2. Germline V CDR1 and CDR2: LNHNV, YYDKDF (reference sequence). There are 16 residues in the CDR3. The V segment lost 3 bases and the J segment 8 bases; nucleotides outside the gene matches: 13. CDR3 sequence: CATSSPRDYSAHEQFF. In DNA, the CDR3 is TGTGCCACCAGCAGCCCCCGGGACTACTCGGCGCATGAGCAGTTCTTC.

This clone appeared once. This sequence joins TRBV7-2 and TRBJ1-2; D gene uncertain. The V end was cut by 6 bases, the J end by 5 bases, with 10 bases between. The CDR3 has 12 amino acids. Germline V gene data show CDR1 as SGHTA and CDR2 as FQGNSA. For the CDR3, the DNA is TGTGCCAGCAGTCTCTACGGGTATGGCTACACCTTC. This translates into CASSLYGYGYTF.

The V and J genes are TRBV23-1 and TRBJ1-5; D remains unclear. TRBV23-1 is placed among ORFs of uncertain function. CDR3 length equals 15 residues. Trimming stripped 0 bases from V and 3 bases from J, with 9 bases between. The CDR3 nucleotides read TGCGCCAGCAGTCAATCGGGCAGAAACAATCAGCCCCAGCATTTT. Translating it yields CASSQSGRNNQPQHF.

The V and J genes are TRBV5-5 and TRBJ1-2, with 7 bases that match TRBD1. CDR3 length equals 14 residues. Trimming cost V 2 bases and J 4 bases; bases outside gene matches: 5. Germline assignment: CDR1 SGHKS and CDR2 YYEKEE (reference sequence). DNA for the CDR3: TGTGCCAGCAGCTTCGACAGGGAAAGCTATGGCTACACCTTC. Encoded protein: CASSFDRESYGYTF.

The chain couples TRBV19 to TRBJ2-5; 12 bases line up with TRBD2. V was pared by 3 bases and J by 4 bases, with 9 bases of the junction left unmatched. This CDR3 has 17 amino acids. CDR1 and CDR2 (germline): LNHDA, SQIVND (reference sequence). This CDR3 reads CASSMSSGGAGGETQYF. The CDR3 DNA reads as TGTGCCAGTAGTATGTCTAGCGGGGGGGCTGGTGGAGAGACCCAGTACTTC.

This sequence joins TRBV28 and TRBJ2-2, with D tentatively TRBD1 (6 bases). This CDR3 contains 16 residues. Trimming took 8 bases from V and 5 from J, leaving 21 bases between them. Germline CDR1 reads MDHEN; CDR2 reads SYDVKM. CDR3 residues: CASLVKTTGKTGELFF. For the CDR3, the DNA is TGTGCCAGCCTCGTTAAAACTACAGGGAAAACCGGGGAGCTGTTTTTT.

This rearrangement joins TRBV28 to TRBJ1-6, with TRBD1 matching 9 bases. There are 19 residues in the CDR3. Losses at the gene ends were 6 bases for V and 5 bases for J; bases not matched to a gene: 17. The V gene's germline CDR1 is MDHEN and CDR2 SYDVKM. CDR3 sequence (DNA): TGTGCCAGCAGCCCTACACCGGGACAGGGAAATTCTAATAATTCACCCCTCCACTTT. Its protein product is CASSPTPGQGNSNNSPLHF.

The gene calls are TRBV28 and TRBJ2-2; 11 bases are shared with TRBD2. From germline, CDR1 is MDHEN and CDR2 SYDVKM. The CDR3 is made up of 15 amino acids. After removal of 8 bases from V and 4 bases from J, the junction contained 6 bases not matched to a gene. DNA for the CDR3: TGTGCCAGCCGAAACGGGACTAGCGGCACCGGGGAGCTGTTTTTT. Its translation is CASRNGTSGTGELFF.

The DNA of the CDR3 is TGTGCCAGCAGCTTGGGGTCTCGGGGGGATATATCCAAAAACATTCAGTACTTC. It specifies CASSLGSRGDISKNIQYF. The chain combines TRBV5-4 with TRBJ2-4; the match to TRBD2 covers 7 bases. The CDR3 is 18 amino acids. CDR1 and CDR2 (germline): SGHNT, YYREEE (reference sequence). Trimming at V came to 0 bases and at J to 2 bases, leaving 11 bases not matched to a gene. The full variable domain, its missing parts supplied by reference TRBV5-4 and TRBJ2-4, is ETGVTQSPTHLIKTRGQQVTLRCSSQSGHNTVSWYQQALGQGPQFIFQYYREEENGRGNFPPRFSGLQFPNYSSELNVNALELDDSALYLCASSLGSRGDISKNIQYFGAGTRLSVL.

The chain uses TRBV27 and TRBJ2-6, with a tentative D call TRBD1 (6 bases). This CDR3 is built from 17 residues. Germline V CDR1 and CDR2: MNHEY, SMNVEV (reference sequence). V lost 7 bases and J lost 0, with 16 bases in between. CDR3 protein: CASTQRGHFSGANVLTF. CDR3 DNA: TGTGCCAGCACCCAACGGGGACATTTCTCTGGGGCCAACGTCCTGACTTTC.

With respect to this clone: The final CDR3 position lacks the conserved phenylalanine or tryptophan, pointing to a likely read error. The V call is TRBV7-2, the J call TRBJ1-6; TRBD1 aligns across 9 bases. Germline V CDR1 and CDR2: SGHTA, FQGNSA. CDR3 size: 16 residues. Trimming cost V 1 base and J 9 bases; bases outside gene matches: 7. In DNA form, the CDR3 reads TGTGCCAGCAGCTTAGTAAGGGTGACAGGGGGTTCACCCCTCCACCTT. As protein: CASSLVRVTGGSPLHL.

This chain connects TRBV7-2 to TRBJ2-5, with 9 bases aligning to TRBD2. Trimming cost V 1 base and J 5 bases; bases outside gene matches: 8. The CDR3 loop spans 16 amino acids. Per germline, CDR1 SGHTA and CDR2 FQGNSA. The CDR3, as DNA: TGTGCCAGCAGCTTAGAACTGCGGGAGGGTTGGGAGACCCAGTACTTC. Encoded protein: CASSLELREGWETQYF.

This clone was picked up one time. This chain joins TRBV7-2 and TRBJ2-7, with D possibly TRBD2 on 5 matching bases. V was pared by 2 bases and J by 4 bases, with 12 bases between. This CDR3 spans 14 amino acids. Germline CDR1 and CDR2: SGHTA and FQGNSA. CDR3 DNA sequence: TGTGCCAGCAGCTTACTCGGGGTTGGATACGAGCAGTACTTC. This gives the protein CASSLLGVGYEQYF.

The chain uses TRBV4-2 and TRBJ2-6; D uncertain. V was pared by 1 base and J by 0 bases, with 4 bases between. Germline CDR1 is LGHNA and CDR2 is YNFKEQ. The CDR3 length is 15 residues. The CDR3 region is CASSQGGSGANVLTF. The CDR3 DNA reads TGTGCCAGCAGCCAAGGAGGCTCTGGGGCCAACGTCCTGACTTTC.

The rearrangement uses TRBV29-1 and TRBJ2-7; the D gene is possibly TRBD1 (5 bases). CDR1 and CDR2 (germline): SQVTM, ANQGSEA. Trimming left V 4 bases short and J 0 bases short, with 10 bases between. This CDR3 contains 13 residues. CDR3 sequence: CSVVTAHSYEQYF. CDR3 nucleotides: TGCAGCGTTGTGACAGCCCACTCCTACGAGCAGTACTTC.

The chain couples TRBV27 to TRBJ2-3; 9 bases agree with TRBD2. CDR3 length: 17 amino acids. V lost 6 bases, J lost 8 bases, and 18 bases stayed unmatched. Per germline, CDR1 MNHEY and CDR2 SMNVEV (reference sequence). CDR3 in DNA: TGTGCCAGCAGGGTATTGGGGTTGGCGGGGGGGCCGGGTACGCAGTATTTT. It yields the protein CASRVLGLAGGPGTQYF.

This clone was observed a single time. The chain links TRBV14 to TRBJ1-2; a possible D gene is TRBD1 (6 bases). Trimming pared 2 bases from V and 6 bases from J, leaving 31 bases between. This CDR3 comprises 20 residues. From germline, CDR1 is SGHDN and CDR2 FVKESK. The CDR3 region has the DNA TGTGCCAGCAGCCAAATGGGGGTCAGGGGCCCAAAACCTCCACTCGATGGCTACACCTTC. Translated: CASSQMGVRGPKPPLDGYTF.

V gene TRBV4-3 combines with J gene TRBJ1-2, with TRBD1 as a possible D gene (5 bases). With 6 bases removed from V and 6 bases from J, the gap between germline ends came to 11 bases. The germline CDR1 and CDR2 sequences are LGHNA and YSLEER. The CDR3 totals 12 residues. The CDR3 spells CASSLGGNGYTF. The CDR3 nucleotides read TGCGCCAGCAGTCTGGGGGGGAATGGCTACACCTTC.

The chain uses TRBV19 and TRBJ2-1; no clear D. The CDR3 is made up of 16 amino acids. Germline V CDR1 and CDR2: LNHDA, SQIVND (reference sequence). Trimming pared 5 bases from V and 0 bases from J, leaving 14 bases between. This chain's CDR3 is CASSAYSFYSYNEQFF. In nucleotides, the CDR3 is TGTGCCAGTAGTGCGTACAGTTTTTACTCCTACAATGAGCAGTTCTTC.

This clone was recorded a few times. The chain links TRBV19 to TRBJ2-7; the match to TRBD2 covers 12 bases. Germline loops: CDR1 LNHDA, CDR2 SQIVND (reference sequence). The CDR3 is made up of 17 amino acids. V dropped 0 bases and J dropped 6; count of bases not matched to a gene: 9. The CDR3 nucleotides are TGTGCCAGTAGTATAGACGGACTAGCGGGACCAAGGGCCGAGCAGTACTTC. Protein sequence: CASSIDGLAGPRAEQYF.

V gene TRBV28 combines with J gene TRBJ2-7, with 12 bases fitting TRBD1. Losses at the gene ends were 4 bases for V and 0 bases for J; bases not matched to a gene: 1. Germline assignment: CDR1 MDHEN and CDR2 SYDVKM. There are 15 residues in the CDR3. CDR3: CASSWGQGASYEQYF. The CDR3, as DNA: TGTGCCAGCAGTTGGGGACAGGGGGCCTCCTACGAGCAGTACTTC.

V is TRBV9 and J is TRBJ1-1; 8 bases map to TRBD1. Germline CDR1 SGDLS, CDR2 YYNGEE. The CDR3 sequence is 16 residues long. V gave up 3 bases and J gave up 2 bases; unmatched junction bases: 9. The CDR3 bases are TGTGCCAGCAGCGGTGGACAGGGTAGTTTTAACACTGAAGCTTTCTTT. Translating gives CASSGGQGSFNTEAFF. Drawing the rest from reference TRBV9 and TRBJ1-1, the complete variable domain is DSGVTQTPKHLITATGQRVTLRCSPRSGDLSVYWYQQSLDQGLQFLIQYYNGEERAKGNILERFSAQQFPDLHSELNLSSLELGDSALYFCASSGGQGSFNTEAFFGQGTRLTVV.